A single sample gave rise to the 7 T cell receptor beta chains below, sequenced in a study of T cells in narcolepsy. The data were produced by immunoSEQ multiplex PCR, yet TCRdb's version contains in-frame clones alone and is incomplete. The repertoire holds 30,000 to 45,000 clones, with 70% to 90% as singletons. Sequencing was done on a sample of CD45RA- memory CD4+ T cells from PBMCs. The receptors originated from a human donor with narcolepsy.

The chain couples TRBV5-8 to TRBJ1-1; D is ambiguous. Trimming removed 0 bases from V and 6 bases from J, with 12 bases in between. CDR3 size: 14 residues. CDR1 SGHTS and CDR2 YDEGEE come from the germline V gene. CDR3 protein: CASSLDVVVAEAFF. DNA for the CDR3: TGTGCCAGCAGCTTGGATGTGGTCGTTGCTGAAGCTTTCTTT. The complete variable domain, with remaining parts taken from reference TRBV5-8 and TRBJ1-1, reads EAGVTQSPTHLIKTRGQQATLRCSPISGHTSVYWYQQALGLGLQFLLWYDEGEERNRGNFPPRFSGRQFPNYSSELNVNALELEDSALYLCASSLDVVVAEAFFGQGTRLTVV.

The V and J genes are TRBV7-2 and TRBJ2-3; D gene unclear. Germline CDR1 reads SGHTA; CDR2 reads FQGNSA. V was cut by 6 bases and J by 1 base, with 8 bases left in between. CDR3 size: 13 residues. For the CDR3, the DNA is TGTGCCAGCAGGGGGTCGGGCACAGATACGCAGTATTTT. It is translated as CASRGSGTDTQYF.

This sequence joins TRBV9 and TRBJ2-6; D ambiguous. The CDR3 length is 17 residues. Between the trimmed V and J ends, which lost 0 bases and 0 bases, there was a span of 10 bases. CDR1 and CDR2 from the germline V gene are SGDLS and YYNGEE. The CDR3: CASSVGPRNSGANVLTF. The CDR3 DNA is TGTGCCAGCAGCGTAGGACCGAGAAACTCTGGGGCCAACGTCCTGACTTTC.

The chain links TRBV5-6 to TRBJ1-1; TRBD1 is a possible D gene (5 bases). V gave up 1 base and J gave up 7 bases, with 11 bases separating them. The CDR3 spans 13 residues. The germline CDR1 and CDR2 sequences are SGHDT and YYEEEE. CDR3 loop: CASSLKTAIEAFF. In nucleotides, the CDR3 is TGTGCCAGCAGCTTGAAGACAGCAATTGAAGCTTTCTTT.

V usage is TRBV20-1 and J usage is TRBJ2-7; tentative D call: TRBD1 (5 bases). Germline CDR1 DFQATT, CDR2 SNEGSKA (reference sequence). There are 11 residues in the CDR3. Between the trimmed V and J ends, which lost 5 bases and 3 bases, there was a span of 8 bases. As DNA, the CDR3 is TGCAGTGCTCCAGACAGCTACGAGCAGTACTTC. Translation gives CSAPDSYEQYF.

Regarding this clone: Compared with germline, one end of the junction differs, possibly owing to a read error. This chain connects TRBV2 to TRBJ1-5; D unclear. This CDR3 region has 14 residues. Germline V gene sequence: CDR1 SNHLY, CDR2 FYNNEI. CDR3 sequence: CTSSGLYSNQPQHF. CDR3 DNA sequence: TGTACCAGCAGTGGTCTCTATAGCAATCAGCCCCAGCATTTT.

The chain carries TRBV4-3 and TRBJ2-2; 9 bases map to TRBD1. The CDR3 covers 14 residues. The V gene's germline CDR1 is LGHNA and CDR2 YSLEER. The J segment lost 7 bases and the V segment lost 6 bases, leaving 6 bases of the junction unmatched. The CDR3 sequence: CASSKDRGGGELFF. CDR3 DNA sequence: TGCGCCAGCAGTAAGGACAGGGGCGGCGGGGAGCTGTTTTTT.